This T cell receptor beta chain was obtained from a study of T cells in Graves' hyperthyroidism and ophthalmopathy. Study details: Blood was drawn when the patient was first diagnosed and still untreated. Study observations and caveats: Most thyroid clonotypes that were expanded above 0.001 also turned up in blood.

Amplified TCR beta CDR3 regions derived from RNA transcripts. TCR CDR3 underwent first-round RT-PCR with the HTBI primer set. TCRdb passed the multiplex PCR reads through MiXCR, listing each CDR3 protein once. The sample holds some 500,000 distinct CDR3 sequences, around an eighth seen once. Germline V gene sequence: CDR1 SQVTM, CDR2 ANQGSEA. This CDR3 has 12 amino acids. V gave up 6 bases and J gave up 3 bases, with 11 bases separating them. Exclusion of patients followed from uncontrolled infection, other autoimmune disease, pregnancy or lactation. Diagnoses rested on clinical symptoms, serum thyroxine and TRAb, thyroid ultrasound and orbital computed tomography. Only a few counts were recorded for this clonotype. Its target is unknown.

The sequence was obtained from a woman under 30 with Graves' hyperthyroidism. The sequencing sample was made of blood. This chain links TRBV29-1 with TRBJ1-2; D unresolved. The DNA for the CDR3 is TGCAGCGTCGCGGACGGTGACTATGGCTACACCTTC. Protein: CSVADGDYGYTF.